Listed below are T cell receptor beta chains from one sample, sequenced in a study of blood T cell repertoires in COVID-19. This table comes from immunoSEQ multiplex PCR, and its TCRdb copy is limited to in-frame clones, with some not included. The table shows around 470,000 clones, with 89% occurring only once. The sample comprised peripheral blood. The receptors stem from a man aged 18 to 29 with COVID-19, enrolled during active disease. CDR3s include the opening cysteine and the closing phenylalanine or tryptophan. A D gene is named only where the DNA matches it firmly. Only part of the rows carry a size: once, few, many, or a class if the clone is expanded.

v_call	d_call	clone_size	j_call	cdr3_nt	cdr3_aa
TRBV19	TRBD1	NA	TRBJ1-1	TGTGCCAGTACCCCGGACAGGGGGCGTGGCACTGAAGCTTTCTTT	CASTPDRGRGTEAFF
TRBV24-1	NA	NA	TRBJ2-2	TGTGCCACCAGTGATGGTAGCCGCGGCGGGGAGCTGTTTTTT	CATSDGSRGGELFF
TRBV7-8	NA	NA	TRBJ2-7	TGTGCCAGCAGCCGCGAGGCCGGCGAGCAGTACTTC	CASSREAGEQYF
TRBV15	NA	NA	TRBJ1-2	TGTGCCACCAGCAGAACCAAGACTGCTTCTAACTATGGCTACACCTTC	CATSRTKTASNYGYTF
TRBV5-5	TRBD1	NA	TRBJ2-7	TGTGCCAGCAGCTTCTCCGGGACAGGGGGCTTATACGAGCAGTACTTC	CASSFSGTGGLYEQYF
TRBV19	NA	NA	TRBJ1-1	TGTGCCAGTAGTATAGATCGGGTCGAGCACATGAACACTGAAGCTTTCTTT	CASSIDRVEHMNTEAFF
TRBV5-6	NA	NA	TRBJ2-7	TGTGCCAGCAGCTTGCTGCTGACGGGGACCTACGAGCAGTACTTC	CASSLLLTGTYEQYF
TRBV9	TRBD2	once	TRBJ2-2	TGTGCCAGCAGCCGGGGGGACGGGGAGCTGTTTTTT	CASSRGDGELFF
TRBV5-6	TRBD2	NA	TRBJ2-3	TGTGCCAGCAGCTCTAGCGGGAAGACAGATACGCAGTATTTT	CASSSSGKTDTQYF
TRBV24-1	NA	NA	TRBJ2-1	TGTGCCACCAGTGAACCCCCAGGCAATGAGCAGTTCTTC	CATSEPPGNEQFF
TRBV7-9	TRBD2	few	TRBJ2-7	TGTGCCAGCGGACTAGCGGGAGTGAACGAGCAGTACTTC	CASGLAGVNEQYF
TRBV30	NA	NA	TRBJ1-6	TGTGCCTGGAGTGTACAGGCTAATTCACCCCTCCACTTT	CAWSVQANSPLHF
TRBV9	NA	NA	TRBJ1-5	TGTGCCAGCAGCGTAGGGCTTCCGAAAGGGGGTCAGCCCCAGCATTTT	CASSVGLPKGGQPQHF
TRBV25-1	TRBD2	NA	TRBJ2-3	TGTGCCAGCAGTGATGCGGCTCTAGCGGGATCAGATACGCAGTATTTT	CASSDAALAGSDTQYF
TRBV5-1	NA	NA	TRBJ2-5	TGCGCCAGCAGCTTGGAGTCGGGGGAAGAGACCCAGTACTTC	CASSLESGEETQYF
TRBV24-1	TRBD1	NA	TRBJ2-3	TGTGCCACCAGTGACCCGACAGGGGCAAATACGCAGTATTTT	CATSDPTGANTQYF
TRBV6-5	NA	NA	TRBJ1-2	TGTGCCAGCACCCCCCGGACAGCGGGCTACACCTTC	CASTPRTAGYTF
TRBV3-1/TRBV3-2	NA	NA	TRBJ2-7	TGTGCCAGCAGCCAAGATGGCGGAACCTACGAGCAGTACTTC	CASSQDGGTYEQYF
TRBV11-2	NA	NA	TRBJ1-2	TGTGCCAGCAGCTTAAACAGGAACTATGGCTACACCTTC	CASSLNRNYGYTF
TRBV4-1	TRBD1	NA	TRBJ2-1	TGCGCCAGCAGCCATCTCGGGACAGGAGGCTACAATGAGCAGTTCTTC	CASSHLGTGGYNEQFF
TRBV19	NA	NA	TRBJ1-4	TGTGCCAGTAGTCCCGGGGGGACCCCAAATGAAAAACTGTTTTTT	CASSPGGTPNEKLFF
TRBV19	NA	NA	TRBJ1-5	TGTGCCAGTAGTATACGAGGGCCTGATCAGCCCCAGCATTTT	CASSIRGPDQPQHF
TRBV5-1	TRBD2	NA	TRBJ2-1	TGCGCCAGCAGCGCCACTAGCGGGTTCCCCAATGAGCAGTTCTTC	CASSATSGFPNEQFF
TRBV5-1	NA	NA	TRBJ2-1	TGCGCCAGCAGCCTGATCCCAGGGTCGAGGAATGAGCAGTTCTTC	CASSLIPGSRNEQFF
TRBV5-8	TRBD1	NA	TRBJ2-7	TGTGCCAGCAGCTTGGTTTGGACAGGGGGCTACGAGCAGTACTTC	CASSLVWTGGYEQYF
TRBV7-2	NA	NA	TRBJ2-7	TGTGCCAGCAGCTTAGAGAGGGATTCCTACGAGCAGTACTTC	CASSLERDSYEQYF
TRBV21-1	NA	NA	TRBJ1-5	TGTGCCAGCAGCAGACCAGACAGGGTCTTCAGCAATCAGCCCCAGCATTTT	CASSRPDRVFSNQPQHF
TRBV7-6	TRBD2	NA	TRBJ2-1	TGTGCCAGCAGCTTAGCGGCTAGCGGGATAGGTTCTGAGCAGTTCTTC	CASSLAASGIGSEQFF
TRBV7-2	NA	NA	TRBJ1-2	TGTGCCAGCAGCTCCGGACAGCCACTTAACTATGGCTACACCTTC	CASSSGQPLNYGYTF
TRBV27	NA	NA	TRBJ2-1	TGTGCCAGCAGTTTTCCCTTCCACAATGAGCAGTTCTTC	CASSFPFHNEQFF
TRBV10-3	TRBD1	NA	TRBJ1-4	TGTGCCATCAGTGAGGGACCAGGGGGCGGTGGGGAAAAACTGTTTTTT	CAISEGPGGGGEKLFF
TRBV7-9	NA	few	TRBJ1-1	TGTGCCAGCAGCACCCACAGGGCGCGGGACACTGAAGCTTTCTTT	CASSTHRARDTEAFF
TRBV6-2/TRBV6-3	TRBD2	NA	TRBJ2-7	TGTGCCAGCAGTTACTCGAGGCTAGCGGCAAACTACGAGCAGTACTTC	CASSYSRLAANYEQYF
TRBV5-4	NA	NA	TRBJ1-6	TGTGCCAGCAGGTCCGGGAATGCACCCCTCCACTTT	CASRSGNAPLHF